These T cell receptor beta chains were read from a single sample in a study of blood T cells in healthy people across ages. TCRdb independently ran MiXCR on the 5' RACE reads; one entry per CDR3 protein. The sample includes fewer than 800,000 distinct CDR3 sequences, roughly 25% of them seen just once. The sample also formed part of further work on T cells of mothers and their children.

The sequencing sample was made of blood. These receptors came from a boy aged 5-17 years in good health. Each CDR3 is given without its conserved first and last residue.

j_gene	v_gene	len	CDR3aa
TRBJ1-5	TRBV27	11	ASSLSGNQPQH
.	TRBV5-1	13	ASSDKGLAGVEQY
TRBJ2-5	TRBV20-1	14	SARDWASANKETQY
TRBJ2-6	TRBV5-1	14	ASSLGDSSGANVLT
TRBJ2-7	TRBV27	11	ASSLSMGHEQY
TRBJ1-4	TRBV5-1	11	ASRDTGVEKLF
TRBJ1-1	TRBV7-8	14	ASSPSITSGDTEAF
TRBJ2-3	TRBV15	12	ATSRGQGSDTQY
.	TRBV7-2	14	ASSFSTGGLYNEQF
TRBJ2-7	TRBV4-3	12	ASSQGPLSDEQY
TRBJ1-4	TRBV14	13	ASSQWTATNEKLF
TRBJ2-3	TRBV7-9	10	ASSKYTDTQY
TRBJ2-1	TRBV10-3	11	AISGLEGDEQF
.	TRBV5-1	14	ASSLGLAGATNEQF
TRBJ2-3	TRBV20-1	10	SAYGRADTQY
TRBJ2-2	TRBV11-2	14	ASSLVSSGSIGELF
TRBJ2-6	TRBV7-3	14	ASSYIRGSGANVLT
TRBJ1-2	TRBV9	11	ASSPGGPPGYT
TRBJ2-7	TRBV5-1	13	ASSQRPLGSYEQY
TRBJ2-1	TRBV7-2	12	ASSRTAGGNEQF
TRBJ1-2	TRBV28	13	ASSNPGTFGYGYT
TRBJ1-2	TRBV2	11	ASSEEARYGYT
TRBJ2-6	TRBV7-2	15	ASSLAGGPSGANVLT